This TCR beta chain was retrieved from a study of cytomegalovirus exposure and HLA in healthy donors. Study results and caveats: Sequencing had likely introduced a cluster of highly shared sequence variants as an artifact.

Worth noting for this clone: Its antigen is unknown.

Primers included in the PCR were 60 Vbeta and 13 Jbeta primers. The method was immunoSEQ multiplex PCR; TCRdb's version includes in-frame clones alone and lacks a portion of them. The top ten clones hold 0.2% to 0.25% of a sample with 200,000 to 250,000 clones, around 85% of them seen once. The ends were cut back, 0 bases at V and 2 bases at J, with 17 bases in the middle. The CDR3 is 16 residues long. CDR1 and CDR2 (germline): GTSNPN, SVGIG (reference sequence). The specimen was PBMCs. The TCR was taken from a girl aged 2-10 years in good health and CMV-seronegative. J is TRBJ2-7 and V is TRBV30; D perhaps matches TRBD2 (6 bases). DNA for the CDR3: TGTGCCTGGAGTGTAAATTTCGGGACTTTTACCTACGAGCAGTACTTC. It codes for CAWSVNFGTFTYEQYF.